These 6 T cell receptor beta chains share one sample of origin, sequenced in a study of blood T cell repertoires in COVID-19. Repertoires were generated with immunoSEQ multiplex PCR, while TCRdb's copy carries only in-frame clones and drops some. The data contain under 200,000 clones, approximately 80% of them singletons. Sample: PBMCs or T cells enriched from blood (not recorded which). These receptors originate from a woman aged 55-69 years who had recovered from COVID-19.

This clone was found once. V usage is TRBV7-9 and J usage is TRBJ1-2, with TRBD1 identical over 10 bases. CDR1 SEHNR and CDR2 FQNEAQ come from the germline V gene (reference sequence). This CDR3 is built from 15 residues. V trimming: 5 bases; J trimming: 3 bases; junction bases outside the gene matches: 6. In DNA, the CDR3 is TGTGCCAGCAGCCGAGCGGGACAGGGGTACTATGGCTACACCTTC. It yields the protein CASSRAGQGYYGYTF.

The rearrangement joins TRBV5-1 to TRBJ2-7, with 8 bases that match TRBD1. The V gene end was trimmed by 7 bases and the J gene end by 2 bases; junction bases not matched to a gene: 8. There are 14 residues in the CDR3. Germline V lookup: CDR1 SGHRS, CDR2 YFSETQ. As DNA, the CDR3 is TGCGCCAGCTCCGGACAGGGAGGCCCCTACGAGCAGTACTTC. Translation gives CASSGQGGPYEQYF.

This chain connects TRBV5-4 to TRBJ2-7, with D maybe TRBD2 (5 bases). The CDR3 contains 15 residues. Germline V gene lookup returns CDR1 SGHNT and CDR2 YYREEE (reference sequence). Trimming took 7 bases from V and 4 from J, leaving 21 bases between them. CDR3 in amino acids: CASAPTSSGNYEQYF. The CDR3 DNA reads TGTGCCAGCGCCCCAACTAGTTCTGGCAATTACGAGCAGTACTTC.

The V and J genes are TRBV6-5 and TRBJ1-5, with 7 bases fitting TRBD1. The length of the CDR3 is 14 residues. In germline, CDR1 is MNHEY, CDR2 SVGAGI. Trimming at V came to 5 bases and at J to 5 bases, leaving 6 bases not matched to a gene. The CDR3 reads CASSQFRGDQPQHF. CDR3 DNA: TGTGCCAGCAGTCAATTCAGGGGGGATCAGCCCCAGCATTTT.

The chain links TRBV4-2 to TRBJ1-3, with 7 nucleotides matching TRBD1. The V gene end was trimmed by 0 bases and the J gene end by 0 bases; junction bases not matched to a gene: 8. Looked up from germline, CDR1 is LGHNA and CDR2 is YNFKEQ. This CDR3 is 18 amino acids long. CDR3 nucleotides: TGTGCCAGCAGCCAAGAATTTTGGGGACAGTTCTCTGGAAACACCATATATTTT. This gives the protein CASSQEFWGQFSGNTIYF.

DNA of the CDR3: TGCAGTGCTAGAGGGAGGGAGACCCAGTACTTC. Translated: CSARGRETQYF. J is TRBJ2-5 and V is TRBV20-1, with D possibly being TRBD2 (5 bases). Germline V gene lookup returns CDR1 DFQATT and CDR2 SNEGSKA (reference sequence). The CDR3 consists of 11 residues. Trimming removed 1 base from V and 5 bases from J, with 5 bases in between.